The next 17 T cell receptor beta chains were all read from a single sample in a study of blood T cell repertoires in COVID-19. Repertoires were generated with immunoSEQ multiplex PCR, while TCRdb's copy carries only in-frame clones and drops some. The profile covers 95,000 to 150,000 clones, with around three quarters appearing a single time and 16% taken by the ten largest. The sequenced sample was peripheral blood. The receptors were gathered from a man in his fifties or sixties with active or convalescent COVID-19.

The chain recombines TRBV28 with TRBJ2-7; 11 bases are shared with TRBD2. The germline V gene encodes CDR1 MDHEN and CDR2 SYDVKM. The trim removed 6 bases at V and 4 bases at J, leaving 8 bases unmatched. This CDR3 contains 15 residues. This CDR3 reads CASRLTSGSQYEQYF. CDR3 DNA: TGTGCCAGCAGACTTACTAGCGGGAGTCAGTACGAGCAGTACTTC.

The chain couples TRBV7-2 to TRBJ1-5; TRBD1 aligns across 9 bases. The CDR3 is 16 residues long. The junction had 9 bases not matched to a gene; V was cut back by 5 bases and J by 4 bases. Germline CDR1 is SGHTA and CDR2 is FQGNSA. CDR3: CASSQGTGRGNQPQHF. The CDR3 DNA reads TGTGCCAGCAGCCAAGGGACAGGGCGGGGGAATCAGCCCCAGCATTTT.

DNA for the CDR3: TGTGCCAGCACCCGCCTTCGGGGGGCGGGGGAGCAGTACTTC. It yields the protein CASTRLRGAGEQYF. This chain connects TRBV28 to TRBJ2-7; TRBD2 might be the D (7 bases). Trimming removed 7 bases from V and 7 bases from J, with 20 bases in between. This CDR3 comprises 14 residues. The germline gives CDR1 MDHEN, CDR2 SYDVKM.

The chain is built from TRBV4-3 and TRBJ2-5, with D hard to call. Germline V gene lookup returns CDR1 LGHNA and CDR2 YSLEER. CDR3 length: 15 amino acids. V lost 0 bases, J lost 1 base, and 9 bases lay in between. The CDR3: CASSQDWRSQETQYF. The CDR3 region has the DNA TGCGCCAGCAGCCAAGATTGGAGATCCCAAGAGACCCAGTACTTC.

The chain employs TRBV30 and TRBJ1-2; tentative D call: TRBD1 (5 bases). Deletions cut 4 bases from V and 4 bases from J, with 16 bases between. Germline-derived CDR1 and CDR2 are GTSNPN and SVGIG (reference sequence). This CDR3 spans 14 amino acids. This chain's CDR3 is CAWTRPRGGYGYTF. The CDR3 bases are TGTGCCTGGACTCGGCCCCGGGGGGGCTATGGCTACACCTTC.

V is TRBV28 and J is TRBJ2-5; D may be TRBD1 (6 bases). The CDR3 extends over 15 amino acids. CDR1 and CDR2 from the germline V gene are MDHEN and SYDVKM. V was cut by 5 bases and J by 4 bases, with 17 bases left in between. The CDR3 region is CASSPTGWGRETQYF. DNA for the CDR3: TGTGCCAGCAGTCCGACCGGGTGGGGGCGAGAGACCCAGTACTTC.

The DNA for the CDR3 is TGCAGTGCTGACAGAGACTATGGCTACACCTTC. Encoded protein: CSADRDYGYTF. The chain recombines TRBV20-1 with TRBJ1-2, with D perhaps matching TRBD1 (5 bases). The CDR3 is 11 residues long. V was clipped by 5 bases and J by 3 bases, with 7 bases between them. Germline V gives CDR1 DFQATT, CDR2 SNEGSKA (reference sequence).

This rearrangement joins TRBV27 to TRBJ2-2; TRBD1 matches 9 bases. The CDR3 spans 16 residues. Germline loops: CDR1 MNHEY, CDR2 SMNVEV (reference sequence). V trimming: 5 bases; J trimming: 5 bases; junction bases outside the gene matches: 9. This chain's CDR3 is CASSAAGTGYTGELFF. Written as DNA, the CDR3 is TGTGCCAGCAGTGCCGCCGGGACAGGGTATACCGGGGAGCTGTTTTTT.

This chain joins TRBV27 and TRBJ1-5; the match to TRBD1 covers 8 bases. CDR1 is MNHEY and CDR2 is SMNVEV in the germline V gene (reference sequence). The CDR3 consists of 14 residues. V was pared by 5 bases and J by 5 bases, with 5 bases of the junction left unmatched. Here the CDR3 DNA reads TGTGCCAGCAGTCCCGGACAGGGCTATCAGCCCCAGCATTTT. This sequence encodes CASSPGQGYQPQHF.

This chain connects TRBV28 to TRBJ1-1; D is unresolved. With 7 bases removed from V and 10 bases from J, the gap between germline ends came to 13 bases. This CDR3 has 11 residues. In germline, CDR1 is MDHEN, CDR2 SYDVKM. CDR3 sequence: CASNTPRGAFF. The CDR3 coding sequence is TGTGCCAGCAATACCCCCCGGGGAGCTTTCTTT.

V and J are TRBV24-1 and TRBJ2-3; D unclear. Per the germline V gene, CDR1 is KGHDR and CDR2 is SFDVKD. The V end was cut by 5 bases, the J end by 1 base, with 6 bases between. The CDR3 covers 13 residues. The CDR3 DNA is TGTGCCACCAGTGCGTCTGGCACAGATACGCAGTATTTT. It is translated as CATSASGTDTQYF.

Note on this clone: Other DNA sequences in this specimen translate into the identical CDR3. The gene calls are TRBV4-3 and TRBJ2-2, with TRBD2 identical over 12 bases. Germline V CDR1 and CDR2: LGHNA, YSLEER. V gave up 3 bases and J gave up 1 base; unmatched junction bases: 0. The CDR3 contains 16 residues. CDR3 coding DNA: TGCGCCAGCAGCCAGGGACTAGCGGGGAACACCGGGGAGCTGTTTTTT. Encoded protein: CASSQGLAGNTGELFF.

This clone was detected only once. The rearrangement uses TRBV5-1 and TRBJ1-4; 9 positions agree with TRBD1. The germline gives CDR1 SGHRS, CDR2 YFSETQ. With V trimmed by 0 bases and J by 4 bases, 7 bases remained unmatched. The CDR3 contains 17 residues. CDR3 DNA sequence: TGCGCCAGCAGCTTGGACAGGGGGCCTGGTGGTAATGAAAAACTGTTTTTT. Translating gives CASSLDRGPGGNEKLFF.

This rearrangement joins TRBV9 to TRBJ2-2; 14 bases map to TRBD2. The CDR3 sequence is 17 residues long. V was clipped by 4 bases and J by 3 bases; unmatched bases: 5. CDR1 and CDR2 from the germline V gene are SGDLS and YYNGEE. CDR3 loop: CASSSGLAGAYTGELFF. In DNA, the CDR3 is TGTGCCAGCAGCTCGGGACTAGCGGGGGCCTACACCGGGGAGCTGTTTTTT.

The chain is built from TRBV28 and TRBJ2-7; 8 bases are shared with TRBD1. V was pared by 6 bases and J by 1 base, with 11 bases of the junction left unmatched. CDR1 and CDR2 from the germline V gene are MDHEN and SYDVKM. The CDR3 loop spans 16 amino acids. The CDR3 DNA is TGTGCCAGCAGCTCTAACAGGGGGGTGAAGTCCTACGAGCAGTACTTC. It codes for CASSSNRGVKSYEQYF.

This chain links TRBV19 with TRBJ1-6; 8 bases line up with TRBD1. From germline, CDR1 is LNHDA and CDR2 SQIVND (reference sequence). V was pared by 3 bases and J by 9 bases, with 10 bases of the junction left unmatched. The CDR3 runs 16 residues. CDR3 nucleotides: TGTGCCAGTAGTATCTCGACAGGGGACATCCGTTCACCCCTCCACTTT. Translating gives CASSISTGDIRSPLHF. Looking up the rest from reference TRBV19 and TRBJ1-6 gives the full variable domain: DGGITQSPKYLFRKEGQNVTLSCEQNLNHDAMYWYRQDPGQGLRLIYYSQIVNDFQKGDIAEGYSVSREKKESFPLTVTSAQKNPTAFYLCASSISTGDIRSPLHFGNGTRLTVT.

V and J are TRBV11-2 and TRBJ2-3; 9 bases align to TRBD2. The J segment lost 0 bases and the V segment lost 4 bases, leaving 8 bases of the junction unmatched. The germline V gene encodes CDR1 SGHAT and CDR2 FQNNGV. The length of the CDR3 is 17 residues. CDR3 sequence reads: CASSSSGDGTSTDTQYF. CDR3 sequence (DNA): TGTGCCAGCAGCTCTAGCGGGGACGGAACTAGCACAGATACGCAGTATTTT.